What follows are 8 T cell receptor beta chains derived from one specimen sequenced in a study of cytomegalovirus exposure and HLA in healthy donors. Profiled with immunoSEQ multiplex PCR; TCRdb holds only in-frame clones, not every one. Here the sample spans around 140,000 clones, 85% to 90% being singletons. The source material was PBMCs. The receptors were gathered from a man aged 18 to 30 in good health and CMV-seropositive.

The rearrangement links TRBV27 to TRBJ2-3; D is perhaps TRBD2 (6 bases). The CDR3 has 16 residues. Germline V gene lookup returns CDR1 MNHEY and CDR2 SMNVEV (reference sequence). V dropped 0 bases and J dropped 2 bases, with 12 bases sitting between them. CDR3: CASSLSIGGTTDTQYF. In DNA form, the CDR3 reads TGTGCCAGCAGTTTATCCATCGGGGGTACCACAGATACGCAGTATTTT.

In its sample, this clone was seen once. This chain joins TRBV19 and TRBJ2-5; TRBD2 agrees at 11 bases. The CDR3 length is 16 residues. CDR1 is LNHDA, CDR2 SQIVND, per germline (reference sequence). J lost 1 base, V lost 3 bases, and 4 bases had no gene match. The CDR3 bases are TGTGCCAGTAGTATCTCCGGGACTAGCGGCCAAGAGACCCAGTACTTC. Its protein is CASSISGTSGQETQYF.

The V gene is TRBV2, the J gene TRBJ2-5; 11 nucleotides agree with TRBD2. Germline V gene sequence: CDR1 SNHLY, CDR2 FYNNEI. The V segment lost 6 bases and the J segment 2 bases; nucleotides outside the gene matches: 5. This CDR3 has 15 amino acids. DNA of the CDR3: TGTGCCAGCAGAGATAGCGGGGGGGCACAAGAGACCCAGTACTTC. Translation: CASRDSGGAQETQYF.

This clone was seen once. The V call is TRBV6-6, the J call TRBJ1-1; D gene uncertain. CDR3 length: 13 residues. Germline CDR1 MNHNY, CDR2 SVGAGI (reference sequence). The ends were cut back, 6 bases at V and 1 base at J, with 9 bases in the middle. CDR3 bases: TGTGCCAGCAGCTCGCTCGGGAACACTGAAGCTTTCTTT. Translating it yields CASSSLGNTEAFF.

V is TRBV15 and J is TRBJ1-1; D gene unclear. The CDR3 is made up of 16 amino acids. CDR1 and CDR2 (germline): LNHNV, YYDKDF (reference sequence). Trimming took off 0 bases at V and 4 bases at J, with 15 bases between the two ends. CDR3 DNA sequence: TGTGCCACCAGCAGAGATACCTCTCGAGGTTCCACTGAAGCTTTCTTT. Translating gives CATSRDTSRGSTEAFF. The variable domain in full, completed from reference TRBV15 and TRBJ1-1, reads DAMVIQNPRYQVTQFGKPVTLSCSQTLNHNVMYWYQQKSSQAPKLLFHYYDKDFNNEADTPDNFQSRRPNTSFCFLDIRSPGLGDTAMYLCATSRDTSRGSTEAFFGQGTRLTVV.

The chain is built from TRBV29-1 and TRBJ1-1, with TRBD1 identical over 8 bases. Germline assignment: CDR1 SQVTM and CDR2 ANQGSEA. This CDR3 region has 14 residues. The V gene end was trimmed by 5 bases and the J gene end by 0 bases; junction bases not matched to a gene: 5. CDR3 protein: CSVSGQGMNTEAFF. The CDR3, as DNA: TGCAGCGTTTCAGGACAGGGAATGAACACTGAAGCTTTCTTT.

The chain employs TRBV18 and TRBJ1-1; D might be TRBD1 (6 bases). This CDR3 is 12 amino acids long. V lost 0 bases, J lost 7 bases, and 6 bases lay in between. Germline V gene data show CDR1 as KGHSH and CDR2 as LQKENI. The CDR3 reads CASSPPQGEAFF. DNA for the CDR3: TGTGCCAGCTCACCACCACAGGGTGAAGCTTTCTTT. Using reference TRBV18 and TRBJ1-1 for the parts outside the CDR3, the full variable domain is NAGVMQNPRHLVRRRGQEARLRCSPMKGHSHVYWYRQLPEEGLKFMVYLQKENIIDESGMPKERFSAEFPKEGPSILRIQQVVRGDSAAYFCASSPPQGEAFFGQGTRLTVV.

Details on this clone: In the same sample, other DNA sequences code for this CDR3. The chain has TRBV6-5 and TRBJ1-1; the D is unclear. Trimming pared 2 bases from V and 5 bases from J, leaving 9 bases between. This CDR3 is 13 amino acids long. Germline V gene data show CDR1 as MNHEY and CDR2 as SVGAGI. CDR3 bases: TGTGCCAGCAGTTACCGCCGGGGAACTGAAGCTTTCTTT. This sequence encodes CASSYRRGTEAFF.